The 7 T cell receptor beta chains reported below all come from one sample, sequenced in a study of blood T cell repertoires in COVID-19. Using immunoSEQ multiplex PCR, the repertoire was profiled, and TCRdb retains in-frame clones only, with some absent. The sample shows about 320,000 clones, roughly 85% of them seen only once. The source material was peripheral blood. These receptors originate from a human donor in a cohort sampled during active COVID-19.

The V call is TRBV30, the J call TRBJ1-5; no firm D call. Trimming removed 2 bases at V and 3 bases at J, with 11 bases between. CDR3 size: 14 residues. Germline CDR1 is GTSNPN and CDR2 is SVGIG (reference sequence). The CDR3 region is CAWSPEDSNQPQHF. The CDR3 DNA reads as TGTGCCTGGAGTCCCGAGGATTCCAATCAGCCCCAGCATTTT.

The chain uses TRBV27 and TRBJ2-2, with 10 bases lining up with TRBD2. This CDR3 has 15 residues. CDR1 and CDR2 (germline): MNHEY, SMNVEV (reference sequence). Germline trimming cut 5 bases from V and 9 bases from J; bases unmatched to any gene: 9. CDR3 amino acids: CASSRLGLAARELFF. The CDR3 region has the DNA TGTGCCAGCAGTCGACTTGGACTAGCGGCTAGGGAGCTGTTTTTT.

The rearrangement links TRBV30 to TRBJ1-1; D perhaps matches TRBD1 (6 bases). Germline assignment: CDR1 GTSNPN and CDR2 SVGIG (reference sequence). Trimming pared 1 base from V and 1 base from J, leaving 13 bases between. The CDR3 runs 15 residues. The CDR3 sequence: CAWSGMTGENTEAFF. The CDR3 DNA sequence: TGTGCCTGGAGTGGGATGACAGGAGAGAACACTGAAGCTTTCTTT.

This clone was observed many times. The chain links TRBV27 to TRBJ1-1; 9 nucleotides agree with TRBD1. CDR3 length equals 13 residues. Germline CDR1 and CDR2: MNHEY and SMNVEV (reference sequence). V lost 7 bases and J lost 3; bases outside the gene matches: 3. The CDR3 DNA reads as TGTGCCAGCACCCGGGACAGGGACACTGAAGCTTTCTTT. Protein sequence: CASTRDRDTEAFF.

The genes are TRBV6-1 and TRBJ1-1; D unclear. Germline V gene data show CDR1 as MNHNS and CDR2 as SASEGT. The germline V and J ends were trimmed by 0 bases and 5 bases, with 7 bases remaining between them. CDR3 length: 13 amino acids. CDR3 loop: CASSEAGRTEAFF. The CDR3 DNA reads TGTGCCAGCAGTGAAGCGGGGAGGACTGAAGCTTTCTTT.

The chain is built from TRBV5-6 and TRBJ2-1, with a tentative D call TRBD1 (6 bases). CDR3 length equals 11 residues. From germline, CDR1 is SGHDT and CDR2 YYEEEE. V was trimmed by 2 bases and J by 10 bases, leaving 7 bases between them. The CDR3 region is CASSFTGEQFF. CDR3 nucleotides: TGTGCCAGCAGCTTTACAGGGGAGCAGTTCTTC.

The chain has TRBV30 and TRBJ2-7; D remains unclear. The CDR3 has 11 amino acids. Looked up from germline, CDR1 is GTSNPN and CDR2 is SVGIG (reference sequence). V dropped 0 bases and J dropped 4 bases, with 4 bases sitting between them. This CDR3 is CAWSVPYEQYF. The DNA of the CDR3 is TGTGCCTGGAGTGTCCCATACGAGCAGTACTTC.